This TCR beta chain is drawn from a study of T-cell reconstitution after alpha-beta-depleted transplantation in children. As it was prepared, the TCRbeta library received unique molecular identifiers. MiXCR was run by TCRdb on the PCR reads, yielding one entry per CDR3 protein. This repertoire shows about 600,000 distinct CDR3 sequences, roughly 23% found once; its top ten account for 11% to 15%. Study-wide results and caveats: Reportedly, only several hundred clones from non-depleted graft cells drove alpha-beta T-cell counts at about two months. From newly produced T cells came most of the T-cell counts and diversity one year after transplant.

Notes on this clonotype: The antigen is undetermined.

The germline V and J ends were trimmed by 1 base and 8 bases, with 12 bases remaining between them. The CDR3 has 14 amino acids. Germline V gene data show CDR1 as MGHRA and CDR2 as YSYEKL. The V gene is TRBV4-1, the J gene TRBJ2-1; tentative D call: TRBD2 (6 bases). The sequencing used PBMCs, mostly from graft donor cells, collected 360 days after TCRalphabeta/CD19-depleted stem cell transplant. This clonotype was sampled from a boy under three years old who had a stem cell transplant for acute myeloid leukemia, so the T cells may come from the graft donor. In nucleotides, the CDR3 is TGCGCCAGCAGCCAAGCAAGCTGGGGGGATGAGCAGTTCTTC. Its translation: CASSQASWGDEQFF.